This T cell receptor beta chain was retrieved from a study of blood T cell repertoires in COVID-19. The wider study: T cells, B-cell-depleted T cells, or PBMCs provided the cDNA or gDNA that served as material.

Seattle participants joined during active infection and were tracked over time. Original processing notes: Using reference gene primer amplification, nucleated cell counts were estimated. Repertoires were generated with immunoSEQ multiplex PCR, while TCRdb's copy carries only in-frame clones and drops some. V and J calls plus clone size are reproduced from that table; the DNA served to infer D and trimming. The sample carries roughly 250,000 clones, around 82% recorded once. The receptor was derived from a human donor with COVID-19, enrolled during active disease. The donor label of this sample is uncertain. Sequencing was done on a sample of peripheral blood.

This chain's CDR3 is CASSLQVGSRNTIYF. CDR3 DNA sequence: TGTGCCAGCAGCCTCCAGGTGGGCTCGAGAAACACCATATATTTT. V gene TRBV3-1 (or the pseudogene TRBV3-2) combines with J gene TRBJ1-3; D is undetermined. The CDR3 is 15 residues long. V shed 4 bases and J shed 5 bases, with 15 bases lying between them. CDR1 and CDR2 from the germline V gene are LGHDT and YNNKEL (reference sequence).